This record covers a single T cell receptor beta chain. Libraries were prepared by immunoSEQ multiplex PCR; TCRdb keeps only in-frame clonotypes and omits some of them. This sample yields more than 200,000 clones, of which approximately 80% are seen a single time; 6% to 7.5% belongs to the top ten. The data belong to a study of blood T cell repertoires in COVID-19. Study information: Samples taken during acute and convalescent COVID-19 were collected in the United States, Italy and Spain. T cells, B-cell-depleted T cells, or PBMCs provided the cDNA or gDNA that served as material.

Trimming stripped 2 bases from V and 9 bases from J, with 18 bases between. CDR1 and CDR2 from the germline V gene are PRHDT and FYEKMQ (reference sequence). There are 15 residues in the CDR3. The age range of participants was about 18 to 89 years, with residence in about two dozen US areas. Self-reported history from a screening survey and questionnaire set each donor's cohort. Sequenced sample: PBMCs or T cells enriched from blood (not recorded which). The rearrangement uses TRBV13 and TRBJ2-3; possibly TRBD1 for D (5 bases). The TCR sequence derives from a woman in her forties with acute COVID-19. The CDR3 region has the DNA TGTGCCAGCAGCTTACCGAACACAGGCGCCCGAACGCAGTATTTT. The encoded protein is CASSLPNTGARTQYF.